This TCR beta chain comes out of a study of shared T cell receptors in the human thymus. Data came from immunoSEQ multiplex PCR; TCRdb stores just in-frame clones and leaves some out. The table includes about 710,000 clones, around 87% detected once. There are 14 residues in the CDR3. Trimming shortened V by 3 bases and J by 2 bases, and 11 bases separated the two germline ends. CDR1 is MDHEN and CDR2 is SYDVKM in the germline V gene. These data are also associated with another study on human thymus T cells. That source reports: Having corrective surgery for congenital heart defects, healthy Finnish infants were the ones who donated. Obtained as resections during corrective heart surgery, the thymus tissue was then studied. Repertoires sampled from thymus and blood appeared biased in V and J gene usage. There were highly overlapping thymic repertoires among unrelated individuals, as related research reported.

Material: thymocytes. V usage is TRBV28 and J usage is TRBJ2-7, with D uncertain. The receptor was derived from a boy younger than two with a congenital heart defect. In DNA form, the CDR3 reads TGTGCCAGCAGTTTTTCTTTCCAGACCTACGAGCAGTACTTC. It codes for CASSFSFQTYEQYF.